A selection of T cell receptor beta chains follows, all from one sample in a study of T-cell reconstitution after alpha-beta-depleted transplantation in children. MiXCR was run by TCRdb on the PCR reads, yielding one entry per CDR3 protein. Of around 440,000 distinct CDR3 sequences detected, over 9.5% appear once; the ten largest clones hold roughly 2%. Sample: PBMCs, taken before TCRalphabeta/CD19-depleted stem cell transplant. These receptors came from a child between 2 and 9 years old with inherited bone marrow failure, due to receive a stem cell transplant. Each CDR3 is given with its conserved first and last residue. A D gene is named only where the DNA matches it firmly. A row's size may be missing; if present it is once, few, many or a size class.

cdr3_nt | cdr3_aa | d_call | v_call | clone_size | j_call
TGTGCCAGCAGCCCGGACAGGGACTCCTACAATGAGCAGTTCTTC | CASSPDRDSYNEQFF | TRBD1 | TRBV5-4 | . | TRBJ2-1
TGTGCCAGCAGCCCTGGCCCAACGGGGGATACGCAGTATTTT | CASSPGPTGDTQYF | . | TRBV3-1 | many | TRBJ2-3
TGTGCCAGCAGCGTAGGAGGGACCGAGAGATATGAAGCTTTCTTT | CASSVGGTERYEAFF | . | TRBV7-9 | few | TRBJ1-1
TGTGCCAGCAGTGCCGGGACAGTATACACCGGGGAGCTGTTTTTT | CASSAGTVYTGELFF | TRBD1 | TRBV2 | many | TRBJ2-2
TGTGCCAGCAGCTTAGGGACAGGGGGCAGAGGTGAAAAACTGTTTTTT | CASSLGTGGRGEKLFF | TRBD1 | TRBV7-2 | few | TRBJ1-4
TGTGCCAGCACCCCAGGGGGGGAGGCCTCCTACGAGCAGTACTTC | CASTPGGEASYEQYF | . | TRBV2 | many | TRBJ2-7
TGTGCCAGTAGTGGGAGACTAGCGGGAGGGGACAATGAGCAGTTCTTC | CASSGRLAGGDNEQFF | TRBD2 | TRBV19 | many | TRBJ2-1
TGTGCCAGCTCCAGCCGGGACAGGAACACTGAAGCTTTCTTT | CASSSRDRNTEAFF | TRBD1 | TRBV18 | many | TRBJ1-1
TGTGCCAGCAACCGGTGGGACGAAGAGACCCAGTACTTC | CASNRWDEETQYF | . | TRBV9 | many | TRBJ2-5
TGTGCCAGCAGCTCATGGCTAGCGGGAGACTCCTACGAGCAGTACTTC | CASSSWLAGDSYEQYF | TRBD2 | TRBV7-9 | many | TRBJ2-7
TGCGCCAGCAGCCAAGATCCGGGGGGGAACACCGGGGAGCTGTTTTTT | CASSQDPGGNTGELFF | TRBD2 | TRBV4-3 | many | TRBJ2-2
TGCAGTGCTAGGGACACCCGGCGATATACGGGGGGTGAGCAGTTCTTC | CSARDTRRYTGGEQFF | TRBD2 | TRBV20-1 | few | TRBJ2-1
TGTGCCAGCAGCTTACATGGCGGTTACTACGAGCAGTACTTC | CASSLHGGYYEQYF | . | TRBV7-9 | . | TRBJ2-7
TGTGCCAGCAGCGTAGCAGGGGGCTCCTACGAGCAGTACTTC | CASSVAGGSYEQYF | TRBD1 | TRBV6-1 | many | TRBJ2-7
TGTGCCAGCAGTCCCACCGCGACGCGGACCTTAGAGGAGAACACTGAAGCTTTCTTT | CASSPTATRTLEENTEAFF | . | TRBV27 | few | TRBJ1-1
TGCGCCAGCAGCTTGGTGACGGCGAGCGGGATCTACGAGCAGTACTTC | CASSLVTASGIYEQYF | TRBD2 | TRBV5-1 | many | TRBJ2-7
TGTGCCAGCAGTTTATCGAATCTGGGGGAGCAGTACTTC | CASSLSNLGEQYF | . | TRBV12-3/TRBV12-4 | many | TRBJ2-7
TGCAGTGCTAGACCCGACATTACCTACGAGCAGTACTTC | CSARPDITYEQYF | . | TRBV20-1 | . | TRBJ2-7
TGCGCCAGCAGCCCGAGGGCTGGGACCGGGGAGCTGTTTTTT | CASSPRAGTGELFF | . | TRBV5-1 | many | TRBJ2-2
TGTGCCAGCAGTTTGCACGCGGGGCAATACGAGCAGTACTTC | CASSLHAGQYEQYF | . | TRBV12-3/TRBV12-4 | many | TRBJ2-7
TGTGCCACCAGTGACTCCCGACGGAGCCCTAATGAAAAACTGTTTTTT | CATSDSRRSPNEKLFF | . | TRBV24-1 | . | TRBJ1-4
TGTGCCAGCAGCTTAGCCCCTAGCGACAGCTCCTACAATGAGCAGTTCTTC | CASSLAPSDSSYNEQFF | . | TRBV7-9 | many | TRBJ2-1
TGTGCCAGCAGCTCAACCGGGACTAGCGGCTACTACAATGATCAGTTCTTC | CASSSTGTSGYYNDQFF | TRBD2 | TRBV7-2 | many | TRBJ2-1
TGCGCCAGCAGCTTGGGGTCCTGGCGGTCGGGCACAGATACGCAGTATTTT | CASSLGSWRSGTDTQYF | . | TRBV5-1 | many | TRBJ2-3
TGTGCCAGCAGCTTAGCGCGAATAGCGGGAGGATTCAATGAGCAGTTCTTC | CASSLARIAGGFNEQFF | TRBD2 | TRBV7-9 | many | TRBJ2-1
TGTGCCAGCAGTTACTCGTATTCGGATAGGCCTCACTCCTACGAGCAGTACTTC | CASSYSYSDRPHSYEQYF | . | TRBV6-5 | . | TRBJ2-7
TGCAGGCCCCACCGACAGCTTTCCTACAATGAGCAGTTCTTC | CRPHRQLSYNEQFF | . | TRBV20-1 | . | TRBJ2-1
TGTGCCAGCTCAAAGGGACAGCCAACCTACGAGCAGTACTTC | CASSKGQPTYEQYF | TRBD1 | TRBV18 | . | TRBJ2-7
TGTGCCAGCAGCCTAGGGCCACAGGGTTATGGTGTGGTCTTCTACGAGCAGTACTTC | CASSLGPQGYGVVFYEQYF | . | TRBV12-3/TRBV12-4 | few | TRBJ2-7
TGCAGCATCTTGGGGGGAACGGAGACCCAGTACTTC | CSILGGTETQYF | . | TRBV29-1 | many | TRBJ2-5
TGCAGCGTTGAGACAGGGGTATTCCAAGAGACCCAGTACTTC | CSVETGVFQETQYF | TRBD1 | TRBV29-1 | many | TRBJ2-5
TGCAGCGTTGCTCCAACGACGAACACTGAAGCTTTCTTT | CSVAPTTNTEAFF | . | TRBV29-1 | many | TRBJ1-1
TGTGCCAGCAGTTTATGGGCAGGGGGCGGTGAAAAACTGTTTTTT | CASSLWAGGGEKLFF | TRBD1 | TRBV28 | many | TRBJ1-4
TGTGCCAGCAGCCAAGCTCTAAACCTAGACGAGCAGTACTTC | CASSQALNLDEQYF | . | TRBV4-2 | many | TRBJ2-7
TGCAGCGTTTTCGTATGGGGGGCGGTGAACACTGAAGCTTTCTTT | CSVFVWGAVNTEAFF | . | TRBV29-1 | . | TRBJ1-1
TGTGCCAGCAGTTGGGCCCGGACTAGGGTGGGCAATGAGCAGTTCTTC | CASSWARTRVGNEQFF | TRBD2 | TRBV7-2 | many | TRBJ2-1
TGTGCCAGCAGTTTTAATCTTGCTAGGGACAGGAATGAAAAACTGTTTTTT | CASSFNLARDRNEKLFF | TRBD1 | TRBV12-3/TRBV12-4 | many | TRBJ1-4
TGCGCCAGCAGCTTGGGGCTAGCCTCCGGGGAGCTGTTTTTT | CASSLGLASGELFF | . | TRBV5-1 | few | TRBJ2-2
TGCAGTGCCCCAAAAGGGGATGGGATCGAGCAGTACTTC | CSAPKGDGIEQYF | . | TRBV20-1 | . | TRBJ2-7
TGCGCCAGCAGCAGCCGACGATACAGGGGGTTTGGATCGTCCTTC | CASSSRRYRGFGSSF | TRBD1 | TRBV5-1 | once | TRBJ2-5
TGTGCCAGCAGCTCCCCGGGGAAGAGCTCCTACAATGAGCAGTTCTTC | CASSSPGKSSYNEQFF | . | TRBV28 | many | TRBJ2-1
TGTGCCAGCAGCTTAGGGCTCACCCCAGAACATCAGCCCCAGCATTTT | CASSLGLTPEHQPQHF | . | TRBV7-9 | many | TRBJ1-5
TGTGCCAGCAGCTTAGAGGCCCAGCACCAAGAGACCCAGTACTTC | CASSLEAQHQETQYF | . | TRBV11-2 | . | TRBJ2-5
TGTGCCACTGGTCTCGTGGGGTTCTACAATGAGCAGTTCTTC | CATGLVGFYNEQFF | . | TRBV6-1 | many | TRBJ2-1
TGTGCCACCCGGGTTTGGCAGTCTAGCAATCAGCCCCAGCATTTT | CATRVWQSSNQPQHF | . | TRBV19 | . | TRBJ1-5
TGCAGTGCTACCGAGGAGGGGAATGAAAAACTGTTTTTT | CSATEEGNEKLFF | . | TRBV20-1 | many | TRBJ1-4
TGTGCCAGCAGCCCCCCGGGGCTTAACAATGAGCAGTTCTTC | CASSPPGLNNEQFF | . | TRBV7-2 | many | TRBJ2-1
TGTGCCAGCACAATGACGGAGCGGAACACTGAAGCTTTCTTT | CASTMTERNTEAFF | . | TRBV9 | . | TRBJ1-1
TGCGCCAGCAGCTTGACCGTTGGGCAGGTCTCCTACGAGCAGTACTTC | CASSLTVGQVSYEQYF | . | TRBV5-1 | many | TRBJ2-7
TGTGCCAGCAGCTCTCTGACAGGGTTCACTGAAGCTTTCTTT | CASSSLTGFTEAFF | TRBD1 | TRBV27 | many | TRBJ1-1
TGTGCCAGCAGCCGAAAGTCTACCGGGGAGCTGTTTTTT | CASSRKSTGELFF | . | TRBV11-2 | many | TRBJ2-2
TGTGCCAGCAGTGAATTCAGCATCCACAATGAGCAGTTCTTC | CASSEFSIHNEQFF | . | TRBV25-1 | few | TRBJ2-1
TGCAGTGCTCCACCCAAGGGACTAGCGGGGGGCTTTAGCTCCTACGAGCAGTACTTC | CSAPPKGLAGGFSSYEQYF | TRBD2 | TRBV20-1 | many | TRBJ2-7